Included here is one T cell receptor (beta chain) sequence, with context. The repertoire was sequenced with immunoSEQ multiplex PCR; TCRdb's copy has only in-frame clones and lacks some. Among some 34,000 clones listed, about 88% were seen once. This entry comes from a study of chemoradiotherapy in HPV16-positive cancers. This CDR3 has 14 residues. In germline, CDR1 is MNHEY, CDR2 SVGAGI. Trimming shortened V by 6 bases and J by 5 bases, and 16 bases separated the two germline ends. This material consisted of blood, taken from a patient who underwent chemoradiotherapy. The clonotype originates from a human donor with HPV-associated anogenital cancer. This sequence joins TRBV6-5 and TRBJ1-2; D is unresolved. The CDR3 DNA reads as TGTGCCAGCAGAACCGGGAGCTCCTATTATGGCTACACCTTC. This sequence encodes CASRTGSSYYGYTF.